These 17 T cell receptor beta chains originate from one sample sequenced in a study of lymphopenia after photon versus proton radiotherapy. Only in-frame clones appear in the TCRdb table, and some are missing; sequencing was by immunoSEQ multiplex PCR. The sample lists almost 3,000 clones; approximately 94% were seen once. This material consisted of peripheral blood, taken from a patient treated with photon-based radiotherapy. The origin of the receptors is a woman aged 70-85 years with pancreatic cancer.

The chain recombines TRBV6-4 with TRBJ1-1, with a weak D call TRBD1 (6 bases). Germline lookup yields CDR1 MRHNA and CDR2 SNTAGT. Trimming shortened V by 7 bases and J by 0 bases, and 15 bases separated the two germline ends. This CDR3 spans 15 amino acids. CDR3 in amino acids: CASKIEDSMNTEAFF. The CDR3 bases are TGTGCCAGCAAAATCGAGGACAGTATGAACACTGAAGCTTTCTTT.

Only one count was recorded for this clone. J is TRBJ2-7 and V is TRBV7-6, with D perhaps assigned TRBD1 or TRBD2 (5 bases each). V was cut by 3 bases and J by 5 bases, with 8 bases left in between. CDR3 length equals 12 residues. CDR1 and CDR2 (germline): SGHVS, FNYEAQ. CDR3 residues: CASSFRDDEQYF. CDR3 DNA sequence: TGTGCCAGCAGCTTCCGGGACGACGAGCAGTACTTC.

This chain links TRBV5-6 with TRBJ2-7, with 9 nucleotides matching TRBD2. This CDR3 comprises 16 residues. Germline CDR1 reads SGHDT; CDR2 reads YYEEEE. The trim removed 0 bases at V and 3 bases at J, leaving 7 bases unmatched. The CDR3 coding sequence is TGTGCCAGCAGCTTGGCCCTTAGCGGGGGTTTCTACGAGCAGTACTTC. It specifies CASSLALSGGFYEQYF. The whole variable domain, remainder taken from reference TRBV5-6 and TRBJ2-7, is DAGVTQSPTHLIKTRGQQVTLRCSPKSGHDTVSWYQQALGQGPQFIFQYYEEEERQRGNFPDRFSGHQFPNYSSELNVNALLLGDSALYLCASSLALSGGFYEQYFGPGTRLTVT.

This chain links TRBV4-3 with TRBJ2-5, with D perhaps given as TRBD1 or TRBD2 (5 bases each). This CDR3 has 13 residues. Germline assignment: CDR1 LGHNA and CDR2 YSLEER. The germline V and J ends were trimmed by 4 bases and 2 bases, with 8 bases remaining between them. In nucleotides, the CDR3 is TGCGCCAGCAGCCCCGAGGGGCAAGAGACCCAGTACTTC. It is translated as CASSPEGQETQYF.

The chain is built from TRBV7-2 and TRBJ1-5; D remains ambiguous. V was trimmed by 4 bases and J by 6 bases, leaving 10 bases between them. From germline, CDR1 is SGHTA and CDR2 FQGNSA. The CDR3 runs 13 residues. The CDR3, as DNA: TGTGCCAGCAGCTCCGACAACATTCAGCCCCAGCATTTT. Protein sequence: CASSSDNIQPQHF. Together with reference TRBV7-2 and TRBJ1-5, the CDR3 gives the full variable domain: GAGVSQSPSNKVTEKGKDVELRCDPISGHTALYWYRQSLGQGLEFLIYFQGNSAPDKSGLPSDRFSAERTGGSVSTLTIQRTQQEDSAVYLCASSSDNIQPQHFGDGTRLSIL.

This clone was counted between two and nine times. The V gene is TRBV5-1, the J gene TRBJ2-7; D not resolved. The CDR3 has 11 amino acids. The germline CDR1 and CDR2 sequences are SGHRS and YFSETQ. V was shortened by 3 bases and J by 3 bases, with 4 bases between the two germline ends. Here the CDR3 reads CASSSDYEQYF. The CDR3 DNA reads as TGCGCCAGCAGCTCCGACTACGAGCAGTACTTC.

The chain joins TRBV10-3 to TRBJ2-1; 8 bases line up with TRBD2. Germline CDR1 is ENHRY and CDR2 is SYGVKD. CDR3 length: 18 amino acids. With 4 bases clipped from V and 8 bases from J, the junction kept 19 bases outside the gene matches. CDR3 nucleotide sequence: TGTGCCATCAGTGGCGGGGGCGGCGGGAGGTCACCCGGCGATGAGCAGTTCTTC. It is translated as CAISGGGGGRSPGDEQFF.

This clone occurred a few times. This chain links TRBV1 with TRBJ2-6. TRBV1 is a pseudogene locus. There are 12 residues in the CDR3. Here the CDR3 reads CTSRSRANVLTF. In DNA form, the CDR3 reads TGCACCAGCAGAAGTCGGGCCAACGTCCTGACTTTC.

The V call is TRBV4-3, the J call TRBJ1-6; TRBD1 might be the D (6 bases). The V end lost 3 bases, the J end lost 7 bases, and 16 bases lay between the germline ends. Germline-derived CDR1 and CDR2 are LGHNA and YSLEER. There are 16 residues in the CDR3. In DNA, the CDR3 is TGCGCCAGCAGCCAGGACCCTACAGGGTTAAATTCACCCCTCCACTTT. Translating it yields CASSQDPTGLNSPLHF.

The chain uses TRBV10-3 and TRBJ2-2; 12 bases match TRBD2. Per germline, CDR1 ENHRY and CDR2 SYGVKD. The J segment lost 4 bases and the V segment lost 7 bases, leaving 10 bases of the junction unmatched. The CDR3 consists of 17 residues. CDR3 residues: CAITIGGLAGSTGELFF. CDR3 nucleotides: TGTGCCATCACCATAGGGGGACTAGCGGGTTCCACCGGGGAGCTGTTTTTT.

In the case of this clone: One junction end disagrees with the germline gene, perhaps due to a read error. The chain couples TRBV6-5 to TRBJ2-1; maybe TRBD2 (6 bases). The germline V gene encodes CDR1 MNHEY and CDR2 SVGAGI. CDR3 size: 11 residues. CDR3 bases: TGTGCCAGCCGTTATCGGGGGGAGCAGTTCTTC. It specifies CASRYRGEQFF.

The rearrangement joins TRBV14 to TRBJ2-5; 8 bases match TRBD2. V dropped 1 base and J dropped 4; count of bases not matched to a gene: 11. The CDR3 has 17 amino acids. Germline CDR1 and CDR2: SGHDN and FVKESK. The CDR3 is CASSQALQGLAPETQYF. The CDR3 DNA is TGTGCCAGCAGCCAAGCTCTCCAAGGACTAGCCCCAGAGACCCAGTACTTC. Looking up the rest from reference TRBV14 and TRBJ2-5 gives the full variable domain: EAGVTQFPSHSVIEKGQTVTLRCDPISGHDNLYWYRRVMGKEIKFLLHFVKESKQDESGMPNNRFLAERTGGTYSTLKVQPAELEDSGVYFCASSQALQGLAPETQYFGPGTRLLVL.

This rearrangement joins TRBV9 to TRBJ2-2, with 8 positions matching TRBD2. Germline-derived CDR1 and CDR2 are SGDLS and YYNGEE. This CDR3 contains 14 residues. The junction had 2 bases not matched to a gene; V was cut back by 3 bases and J by 4 bases. The CDR3 DNA reads TGTGCCAGCAGCGGAAGCGGGAGCACCGGGGAGCTGTTTTTT. Translation gives CASSGSGSTGELFF.

This chain connects TRBV6-5 to TRBJ2-5; 9 bases agree with TRBD1. Germline loops: CDR1 MNHEY, CDR2 SVGAGI. Trimming at V came to 3 bases and at J to 4 bases, leaving 6 bases not matched to a gene. This CDR3 is built from 15 residues. CDR3 bases: TGTGCCAGCAGTTATGAGGGGACAGGGCGAGAGACCCAGTACTTC. This codes for CASSYEGTGRETQYF.

The chain uses TRBV11-2 and TRBJ2-7, with D tentatively TRBD1 (6 bases). Germline lookup yields CDR1 SGHAT and CDR2 FQNNGV. V dropped 2 bases and J dropped 6 bases, with 14 bases sitting between them. The CDR3 has 14 amino acids. This chain's CDR3 is CASSLSSLGGEQYF. The DNA for the CDR3 is TGTGCCAGCAGCTTATCGAGCCTAGGGGGCGAGCAGTACTTC.

The V gene is TRBV9, the J gene TRBJ1-1, with D perhaps matching TRBD1 (5 bases). CDR3 length: 14 amino acids. Trimming took off 0 bases at V and 6 bases at J, with 12 bases between the two ends. In germline, CDR1 is SGDLS, CDR2 YYNGEE. In nucleotides, the CDR3 is TGTGCCAGCAGCGTAGGAGGGGACGGCGCTGAAGCTTTCTTT. It is translated as CASSVGGDGAEAFF.

This chain joins TRBV11-2 and TRBJ2-1, with 8 bases aligning to TRBD2. Trimming removed 5 bases from V and 9 bases from J; junction bases left unmatched: 6. The length of the CDR3 is 13 residues. Germline-derived CDR1 and CDR2 are SGHAT and FQNNGV. The CDR3 nucleotides read TGTGCCAGCAGCCTCTTGAGCGGGGGTGAGCAGTTCTTC. It codes for CASSLLSGGEQFF.